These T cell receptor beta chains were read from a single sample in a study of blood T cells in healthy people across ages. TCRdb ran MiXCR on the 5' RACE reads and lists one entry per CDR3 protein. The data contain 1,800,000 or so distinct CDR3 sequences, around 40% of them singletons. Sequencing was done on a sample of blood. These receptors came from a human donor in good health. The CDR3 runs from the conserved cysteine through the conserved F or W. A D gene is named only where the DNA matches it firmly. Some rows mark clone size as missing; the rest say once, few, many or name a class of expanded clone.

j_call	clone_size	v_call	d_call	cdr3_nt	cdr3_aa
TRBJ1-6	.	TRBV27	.	TGTGCCAGCAGTCTCGTTGCGCCCGGACGGAGAAATTCACCCCTCCACTTT	CASSLVAPGRRNSPLHF
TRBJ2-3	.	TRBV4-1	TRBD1	TGCGCCAGCAGCCAAGCAGGGGGTTTGGTCACAGATACGCAGTATTTT	CASSQAGGLVTDTQYF
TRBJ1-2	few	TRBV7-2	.	TGTGCCAGCAGCTTATCCCCGTCTGTCCCGGGGGGCTATGGCTACACCTTC	CASSLSPSVPGGYGYTF
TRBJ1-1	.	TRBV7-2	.	TGTGCCAGCAGCTTGGTAGAGGCAGGGCACGCTGAAGCTTTCTTT	CASSLVEAGHAEAFF
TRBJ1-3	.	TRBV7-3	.	TGTGCCAGCAGACACCATCTAGCCGGGGAAAACTCTGGAAACACCATATATTTT	CASRHHLAGENSGNTIYF
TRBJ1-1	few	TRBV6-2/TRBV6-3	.	TGTGCCAGCAAAACCATGTCTGAAGCTTTCTTT	CASKTMSEAFF
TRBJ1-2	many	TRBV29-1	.	TGCAGCGTTGACCGCCAGGGCTCATGGGACTACACCTTC	CSVDRQGSWDYTF
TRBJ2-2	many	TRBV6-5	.	TGTGCCAGCAGTCAGGGCTTGAACACCGGGGAGCTGTTTTTT	CASSQGLNTGELFF
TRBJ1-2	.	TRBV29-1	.	TGCAGCGTTGAAGTCGCAGGTGGCTATGGCTACACCTTC	CSVEVAGGYGYTF
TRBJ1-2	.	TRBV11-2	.	TGTGCCAGCAGCTTTAATGCGGGAAGGACATCGATTGGCTACACCTTC	CASSFNAGRTSIGYTF
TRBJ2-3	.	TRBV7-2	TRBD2	TGTGCCGGCAGCACACTAGCGGGTAGCACAAATACGCAGTATTTT	CAGSTLAGSTNTQYF
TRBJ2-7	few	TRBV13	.	TGTGCCAGCAGCCCCCGGGAAGGGGCCTACGAGCAGTACTTC	CASSPREGAYEQYF
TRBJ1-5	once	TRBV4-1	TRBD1	TGCGCCAGCAGCCTCCTTACAGGGGAGGGTCTGCCCCAGCATTTT	CASSLLTGEGLPQHF
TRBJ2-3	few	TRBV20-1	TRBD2	TGCAGTGCTAGAGAGTTCGGGAGGGATACGCAGTATTTT	CSAREFGRDTQYF
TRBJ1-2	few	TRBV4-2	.	TGTGCCAGCAGCCCGGGCAGGGTCACCTATGGCTACACCTTC	CASSPGRVTYGYTF
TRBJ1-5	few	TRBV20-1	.	TGCAGTGCTAGAGATCCTACTACTACCCAGCCCCAGCATTTT	CSARDPTTTQPQHF
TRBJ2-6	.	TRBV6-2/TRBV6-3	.	TGTGCCAGCAGTAATTCAGGGTTTCCTGGGGCCAACGTCCCGACTTTC	CASSNSGFPGANVPTF
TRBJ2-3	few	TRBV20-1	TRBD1	TGCAGTGCCCCCCTGGGCCAAGGGGGCCCAGATACGCAGTATTTT	CSAPLGQGGPDTQYF
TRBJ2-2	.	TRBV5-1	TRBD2	TGCGCCAGCAGCTATCGGGGGGGATCGAACACCGGGGAGCTGTTTTTT	CASSYRGGSNTGELFF
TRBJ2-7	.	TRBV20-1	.	TGCAGTGCTAGACACCCGGGACGGAATGTATACGAGCAGTACTTC	CSARHPGRNVYEQYF
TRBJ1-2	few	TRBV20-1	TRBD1	TGCAGTGCCCTAAACCGGGACAGGGGGTATGGCTACACCTTC	CSALNRDRGYGYTF
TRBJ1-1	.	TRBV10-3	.	TGTGCCATCAGTGACGGGGATAAGAGACTTGAAGCTTTCTTT	CAISDGDKRLEAFF
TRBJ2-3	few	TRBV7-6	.	TGTGCCAGCAGCTTAGCTGAGACAGATACGCAGTATTTT	CASSLAETDTQYF
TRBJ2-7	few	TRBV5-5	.	TGTGCCAGCAGCTTAATACCGAAACAGAAAAGCTACGAGCAGTACTTC	CASSLIPKQKSYEQYF
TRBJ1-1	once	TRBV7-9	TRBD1	TGTGCCAGCAGCTTGTCAGGGGGCAGCGGGCAAGCTTTCTTT	CASSLSGGSGQAFF
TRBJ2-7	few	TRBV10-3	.	TGTGCCATCAGGGGGACGGCAGGGGGACTCTACGAGCAGTACTTC	CAIRGTAGGLYEQYF
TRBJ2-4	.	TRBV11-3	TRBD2	TGTGCCAGCACCTCCGGGACTAGCGGCCTTCGGGAGGAGCAGTACTTC	CASTSGTSGLREEQYF
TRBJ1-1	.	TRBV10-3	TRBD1	TGTGCCAACGGACAGGGGAGGTTAGGCACTGAAGCTTTCTTT	CANGQGRLGTEAFF
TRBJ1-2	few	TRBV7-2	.	TGTGCCAGCAGCTTACCCGGGCATTATGGCTACACCTTC	CASSLPGHYGYTF
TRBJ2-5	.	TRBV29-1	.	TGCAGCGTTGCGGTGTCGAAAGAGACCCAGTACTTC	CSVAVSKETQYF
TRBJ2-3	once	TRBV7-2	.	TGTGCCAGCAGCCGCCAGACTAGTTGGGGTAGGGCAGATACGCAGTATTTT	CASSRQTSWGRADTQYF
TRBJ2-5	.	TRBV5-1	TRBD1	TGCGCCAGCAGCTTGAAAGGAAGTAGGGGGCCTCAAGAGACCCAGTACTTC	CASSLKGSRGPQETQYF
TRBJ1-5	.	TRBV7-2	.	TGTGCCAGCAGCCCCTTCCTCAATCAGCCCCAGCATTTT	CASSPFLNQPQHF
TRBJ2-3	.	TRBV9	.	TGTGCCAGCAGCGTAGGTCCCGCAGATACGCAGTATTTT	CASSVGPADTQYF
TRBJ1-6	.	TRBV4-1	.	TGCGCCAGCAGCCAAGAAGTGGGCTCGGCGCCCCTCCACTTT	CASSQEVGSAPLHF
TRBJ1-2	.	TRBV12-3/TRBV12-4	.	TGTGCCAGCACCAATAGGGGCTATGGCTACACCTTC	CASTNRGYGYTF
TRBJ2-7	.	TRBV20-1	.	TGCAGTGCTAGAGGGCCGGCGATAGACCCCTACAAGCAGTACTTC	CSARGPAIDPYKQYF
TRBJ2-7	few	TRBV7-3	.	TGTGCCAGCAGCGCCTTGGCCTCCTACGAGCAGTACTTC	CASSALASYEQYF
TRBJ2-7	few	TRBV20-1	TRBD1	TGCAGTGCTAGGAGGGGGACAGGGGGCTACGAGCAGTACTTC	CSARRGTGGYEQYF
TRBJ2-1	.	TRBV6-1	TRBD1	TGTGCCAGCAGTCAGGACAGGGGGAATGGAAGGACCCAGTTCTTC	CASSQDRGNGRTQFF
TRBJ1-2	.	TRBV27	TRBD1	TGTGCCAGCACCGGGACAGGGGTTAGCTATGGCTACACCTTC	CASTGTGVSYGYTF
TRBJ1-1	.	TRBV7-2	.	TGTGCCAGCAGCTCGTTGGCAATGAACACTGAAGCTTTCTTT	CASSSLAMNTEAFF
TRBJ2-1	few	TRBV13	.	TGTGCCAGCAGCTTAAGACTCCCCTTAGATAATGAGCAGTTCTTC	CASSLRLPLDNEQFF
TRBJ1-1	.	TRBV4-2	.	TGTGCCAGCAGCCAAGATTGGGGGAAGCACACTGAAGCTTTCTTT	CASSQDWGKHTEAFF
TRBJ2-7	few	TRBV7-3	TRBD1	TGTGCCAGCAGCTACGGGGAGACAGGGGCCTACGAGCAGTACTTC	CASSYGETGAYEQYF
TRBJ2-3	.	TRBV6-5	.	TGTGCCAGCAGACACCATTCGACAGATACGCAGTATTTT	CASRHHSTDTQYF
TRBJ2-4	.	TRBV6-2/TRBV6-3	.	TGTGTCACCGAACTCCCCCTGGGTGAGCAGTACTTC	CVTELPLGEQYF
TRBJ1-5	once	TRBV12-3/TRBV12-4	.	TGTGCCAGCCAGAAAGGGTATAGCAATCAGCCCCAGCATTTT	CASQKGYSNQPQHF
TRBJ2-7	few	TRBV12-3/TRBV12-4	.	TGTGCCAGCAGTCCGCCAGGGAGCCCCTACGAGCAGTACTTC	CASSPPGSPYEQYF
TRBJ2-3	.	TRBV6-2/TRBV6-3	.	TGTGCCAGCAGTTACGTGGGCGCACTAGGCTCAGATACGCAGTATTTT	CASSYVGALGSDTQYF